These 28 T cell receptor beta chains share one sample of origin, sequenced in a study of T cells after yellow fever vaccination. TCRdb re-analysed the 5' RACE reads in MiXCR, keeping a single row per CDR3 protein. The sample has 300,000 to 450,000 distinct CDR3 sequences, roughly 6.1% seen once. Sequenced here: PBMCs, sampled 5 days after the yellow fever booster vaccination. All receptors come from a man between 25 and 39 years old who received the YFV17D yellow fever vaccine.

This clonotype was seen more than once but under ten times. The chain combines TRBV10-3 with TRBJ2-3; D unresolved. The CDR3 has 12 residues. The germline V gene encodes CDR1 ENHRY and CDR2 SYGVKD. V lost 5 bases and J 5 bases, leaving 8 bases between the germline ends. CDR3 loop: CAISLLGDTQYF. The CDR3, as DNA: TGTGCCATCAGTCTGCTTGGAGATACGCAGTATTTT.

Ten or more counts support this clonotype. The chain couples TRBV7-6 to TRBJ2-7, with 9 positions matching TRBD1. Germline CDR1 and CDR2: SGHVS and FNYEAQ. The CDR3 runs to 15 residues. Germline trimming cut 5 bases from V and 5 bases from J; bases unmatched to any gene: 10. The CDR3, as DNA: TGTGCCAGCAGCCGCGGAGGACAGGGGTTGCACGAGCAGTACTTC. Protein product: CASSRGGQGLHEQYF.

This clonotype has at least ten counts. This chain uses TRBV15 with TRBJ2-3, with D possibly being TRBD1 (5 bases). V was cut by 1 base and J by 2 bases, with 7 bases left in between. The CDR3 is 14 amino acids. The germline V gene encodes CDR1 LNHNV and CDR2 YYDKDF (reference sequence). CDR3 nucleotide sequence: TGTGCCACCAGCAGAGCGACAGCCACAGATACGCAGTATTTT. Encoded protein: CATSRATATDTQYF.

This clonotype was seen more than once but under ten times. The genes are TRBV12-3 or TRBV12-4 and TRBJ1-6; possibly TRBD1 for D (6 bases). CDR3 length: 14 residues. The V gene lost 8 bases and the J gene lost 10 bases, with 18 bases spanning the gap. For the CDR3, the DNA is TGTGCCAGCCGCCAGACAGGATCGGAATCACCCCTCCACTTT. Translating it yields CASRQTGSESPLHF.

This clonotype was observed a few times. The chain combines TRBV20-1 with TRBJ1-1; 7 bases are shared with TRBD1. The CDR3 runs 14 residues. Looked up from germline, CDR1 is DFQATT and CDR2 is SNEGSKA (reference sequence). Germline trimming cut 5 bases from V and 3 bases from J; bases unmatched to any gene: 9. CDR3 loop: CSARDSSGDTEAFF. CDR3 in DNA: TGCAGTGCTCGGGACAGCTCAGGGGACACTGAAGCTTTCTTT.

This clonotype was seen a handful of times. V is TRBV7-3 and J is TRBJ1-3; D call uncertain. This CDR3 is 13 amino acids long. Germline CDR1 SGHTA, CDR2 FQGTGA. V was pared by 6 bases and J by 0 bases, with 6 bases between. In DNA form, the CDR3 reads TGTGCCAGCAGTGTCGACTCTGGAAACACCATATATTTT. It codes for CASSVDSGNTIYF.

This sequence joins TRBV5-1 and TRBJ1-2, with unresolved D. The V gene's germline CDR1 is SGHRS and CDR2 YFSETQ. Between the trimmed V and J ends, which lost 0 bases and 8 bases, there was a span of 14 bases. CDR3 length: 14 residues. The CDR3 region is CASSLEALKTGYTF. Here the CDR3 DNA reads TGCGCCAGCAGCTTGGAAGCTTTGAAAACCGGCTACACCTTC.

The chain couples TRBV3-1 to TRBJ2-1; the D is unclear. Trimming took off 5 bases at V and 2 bases at J, with 16 bases between the two ends. This CDR3 region has 16 residues. Germline assignment: CDR1 LGHDT and CDR2 YNNKEL (reference sequence). This CDR3 reads CASSSMPAMTYNEQFF. Written as DNA, the CDR3 is TGTGCCAGCAGCAGCATGCCGGCCATGACCTACAATGAGCAGTTCTTC.

The chain uses TRBV20-1 and TRBJ1-2; D remains ambiguous. The germline gives CDR1 DFQATT, CDR2 SNEGSKA (reference sequence). V was cut by 3 bases and J by 3 bases, with 11 bases left in between. The CDR3 is 13 amino acids. The CDR3 loop reads CSASSRSHYGYTF. The CDR3 DNA sequence: TGCAGTGCTAGTAGTCGGTCCCACTATGGCTACACCTTC.

Ten or more counts support this clonotype. J is TRBJ2-5 and V is TRBV27, with 7 positions matching TRBD2. The germline CDR1 and CDR2 sequences are MNHEY and SMNVEV (reference sequence). This CDR3 spans 15 amino acids. V shed 1 base, J shed 5 bases, and the junction held 7 bases outside the gene matches. CDR3 coding DNA: TGTGCCAGCAGTTTATTCGGGGGAGGGCCGGAGACCCAGTACTTC. Translation gives CASSLFGGGPETQYF.

The chain has TRBV18 and TRBJ2-1; D assignment may be TRBD1 or TRBD2 (5 bases each). V dropped 6 bases and J dropped 8 bases, with 23 bases sitting between them. This CDR3 spans 16 amino acids. Germline V gene lookup returns CDR1 KGHSH and CDR2 LQKENI. The CDR3 nucleotides read TGTGCCAGCTCTCCCGGGGACCACAGAGGCGTCCATGAGCAGTTCTTC. This sequence encodes CASSPGDHRGVHEQFF.

This clonotype was counted between two and nine times. The chain links TRBV30 to TRBJ2-3, with D unclear. The CDR3 totals 12 residues. The germline V gene has CDR1 GTSNPN and CDR2 SVGIG (reference sequence). Trimming removed 0 bases at V and 4 bases at J, with 5 bases between. The CDR3 DNA reads as TGTGCCTGGAGTGTACACGCAGATACGCAGTATTTT. The encoded protein is CAWSVHADTQYF.

Only a few counts were recorded for this clonotype. The chain joins TRBV12-3 or TRBV12-4 to TRBJ2-7; 10 bases map to TRBD1. The CDR3 extends over 13 amino acids. V gave up 3 bases and J gave up 6 bases; unmatched junction bases: 2. The CDR3 spells CASSFGTGAEQYF. CDR3 bases: TGTGCCAGCAGTTTCGGGACAGGGGCCGAGCAGTACTTC.

The chain is built from TRBV7-2 and TRBJ2-7; 8 bases agree with TRBD1. The CDR3 runs to 14 residues. Germline V lookup: CDR1 SGHTA, CDR2 FQGNSA. The ends lost 0 bases at V and 5 bases at J; junction bases unmatched: 3. As DNA, the CDR3 is TGTGCCAGCAGCTTAGCCGGCAGGGGGCACGAGCAGTACTTC. Translated: CASSLAGRGHEQYF.

This clonotype was seen more than once but under ten times. The chain recombines TRBV12-3 or TRBV12-4 with TRBJ2-1; TRBD2 matches at 14 bases. This CDR3 is built from 15 residues. V dropped 7 bases and J dropped 8; count of bases not matched to a gene: 7. The CDR3 DNA reads TGTGCCAGCACCCGGACTAGCGGGAGGAGGGATGAGCAGTTCTTC. Its protein product is CASTRTSGRRDEQFF.

CDR3 loop: CASSDSTGLTEAFF. The CDR3 region has the DNA TGTGCCAGCAGCGACTCTACAGGGTTGACTGAAGCTTTCTTT. The chain couples TRBV2 to TRBJ1-1, with D possibly being TRBD1 (6 bases). In germline, CDR1 is SNHLY, CDR2 FYNNEI. V was pared by 6 bases and J by 5 bases, with 16 bases between. The CDR3 contains 14 residues. Full variable domain (rest looked up from reference TRBV2 and TRBJ1-1): EPEVTQTPSHQVTQMGQEVILRCVPISNHLYFYWYRQILGQKVEFLVSFYNNEISEKSEIFDDQFSVERPDGSNFTLKIRSTKLEDSAMYFCASSDSTGLTEAFFGQGTRLTVV.

This clonotype was observed many times. DNA for the CDR3: TGCGCCAGCAGTCAGGGTTTCGGGGAGACCCAGTACTTC. Its translation is CASSQGFGETQYF. The rearrangement joins TRBV4-3 to TRBJ2-5; tentatively, D is TRBD1 (5 bases). V lost 6 bases, J lost 5 bases, and 13 bases lay in between. This CDR3 is built from 13 residues. Germline V gene data show CDR1 as LGHNA and CDR2 as YSLEER.

CDR3 loop: CASKLQENTEAFF. The CDR3, as DNA: TGCGCCAGTAAACTTCAAGAGAACACTGAAGCTTTCTTT. This chain links TRBV5-1 with TRBJ1-1, with unresolved D. V dropped 8 bases and J dropped 1 base, with 12 bases sitting between them. This CDR3 comprises 13 residues. Germline values: CDR1 SGHRS, CDR2 YFSETQ.

This clonotype was observed a handful of times. The genes are TRBV10-3 and TRBJ2-2, with D perhaps TRBD2 (6 bases). V lost 11 bases, J lost 0 bases, and 16 bases lay in between. CDR1 and CDR2 (germline): ENHRY, SYGVKD. The CDR3 loop spans 15 amino acids. CDR3 DNA: TGTGCCTCGAAACTGGAGGGCGCGAACACCGGGGAGCTGTTTTTT. Translation: CASKLEGANTGELFF.

This clonotype was counted many times. Compared with germline, one end of the junction differs, possibly owing to a read error. The gene calls are TRBV5-1 and TRBJ2-7, with D uncertain. This CDR3 has 13 residues. Germline V gene sequence: CDR1 SGHRS, CDR2 YFSETQ. The CDR3 spells CASSLQSSYEQYF. The CDR3 DNA sequence: TGTGCCAGCAGCTTACAGAGCTCCTACGAGCAGTACTTC. The entire variable domain, with the rest obtained from reference TRBV5-1 and TRBJ2-7, is as follows: KAGVTQTPRYLIKTRGQQVTLSCSPISGHRSVSWYQQTPGQGLQFLFEYFSETQRNKGNFPGRFSGRQFSNSRSEMNVSTLELGDSALYLCASSLQSSYEQYFGPGTRLTVT.

This clonotype was observed many times. In nucleotides, the CDR3 is TGCGCCAGCAGCCCAGGGATGGACAGGGTCAATGAGCAGTTCTTC. Its translation: CASSPGMDRVNEQFF. This chain links TRBV5-1 with TRBJ2-1, with 8 bases aligning to TRBD1. The CDR3 is made up of 15 amino acids. Germline-derived CDR1 and CDR2 are SGHRS and YFSETQ. Germline trimming cut 4 bases from V and 6 bases from J; bases unmatched to any gene: 9.

In the case of this clonotype: A read error is possible here, since a much larger clone lies one base away. DNA for the CDR3: TGTGCCACCAGCTGGGGAAAAGCTGAAGCTTTCTTT. As protein: CATSWGKAEAFF. The chain is built from TRBV15 and TRBJ1-1; D ambiguous. The ends were cut back, 5 bases at V and 6 bases at J, with 10 bases in the middle. The CDR3 spans 12 residues. Germline V gene sequence: CDR1 LNHNV, CDR2 YYDKDF (reference sequence). The full variable domain, in which reference TRBV15 and TRBJ1-1 provide the parts outside the CDR3, is DAMVIQNPRYQVTQFGKPVTLSCSQTLNHNVMYWYQQKSSQAPKLLFHYYDKDFNNEADTPDNFQSRRPNTSFCFLDIRSPGLGDTAMYLCATSWGKAEAFFGQGTRLTVV.

This clonotype was seen a handful of times. The CDR3 protein is CASSGTEPNTEAFF. The CDR3 DNA reads as TGTGCCAGCTCGGGGACAGAACCGAACACTGAAGCTTTCTTT. The chain couples TRBV18 to TRBJ1-1, with 7 bases lining up with TRBD1. Germline-derived CDR1 and CDR2 are KGHSH and LQKENI. CDR3 length equals 14 residues. V shed 6 bases, J shed 1 base, and the junction held 5 bases outside the gene matches.

This clonotype has more than one count but fewer than ten. The chain links TRBV6-1 to TRBJ2-3; D uncertain. In germline, CDR1 is MNHNS, CDR2 SASEGT. The V end was cut by 6 bases, the J end by 0 bases, with 13 bases between. CDR3 length equals 15 residues. The CDR3 region is CASSPYDPSTDTQYF. The CDR3 DNA is TGTGCCAGCAGCCCCTATGACCCTAGCACAGATACGCAGTATTTT.

This clonotype has a handful of counts. The chain carries TRBV5-1 and TRBJ2-4; TRBD1 might be the D (6 bases). The germline V gene has CDR1 SGHRS and CDR2 YFSETQ. V gave up 4 bases and J gave up 15 bases, with 17 bases separating them. The CDR3 totals 12 residues. This CDR3 reads CASSASGERRYF. The CDR3 DNA follows: TGCGCCAGCAGCGCCTCAGGGGAGCGGAGGTACTTC.

The chain carries TRBV5-4 and TRBJ2-3; D ambiguous. Per germline, CDR1 SGHNT and CDR2 YYREEE (reference sequence). V was shortened by 0 bases and J by 8 bases, with 10 bases between the two germline ends. CDR3 size: 13 residues. The CDR3 bases are TGTGCCAGCAGCTTGGTTGACGTTCCTACGCAGTATTTT. It specifies CASSLVDVPTQYF.

About this clonotype: This sequence may be a read error, since a much larger clone differs from it by one base. The genes are TRBV7-8 and TRBJ2-1, with D perhaps matching TRBD1 (6 bases). Trimming shortened V by 5 bases and J by 2 bases, and 19 bases separated the two germline ends. CDR1 SGHVS and CDR2 FQNEAQ come from the germline V gene. This CDR3 contains 17 residues. The CDR3 reads CASSRFRGRGTYNEQFF. The CDR3 nucleotides are TGTGCCAGCAGCAGATTCCGGGGCAGGGGCACCTACAATGAGCAGTTCTTC.

This clonotype was detected many times. In nucleotides, the CDR3 is TGTGCCAGCTCAAAGACTAGCTCCTACAATGAGCAGTTCTTC. It codes for CASSKTSSYNEQFF. The V and J genes are TRBV7-3 and TRBJ2-1; possible D gene TRBD2, 6 bases. Germline V gene data show CDR1 as SGHTA and CDR2 as FQGTGA. V dropped 8 bases and J dropped 0 bases, with 11 bases sitting between them. The CDR3 covers 14 residues.